Shown below are 29 T cell receptor beta chains from a single sample sequenced in a study of blood T cells in healthy people across ages. Together with a sample-barcoded 5' primer, a J-beta primer mix was included in a second PCR lasting roughly 6 to 12 cycles. TCRdb processed the 5' RACE reads anew with MiXCR; each CDR3 protein has one entry. Among around 690,000 distinct CDR3 sequences, around three fifths were seen once, and the ten largest hold roughly 34%. The specimen sequenced was blood. The receptors stem from a man aged 55 to 70 in good health.

This chain links TRBV3-1 with TRBJ1-2, with D possibly being TRBD1 (6 bases). V lost 4 bases to trimming and J lost 4 bases, with 13 bases between them. The CDR3 has 14 amino acids. The germline CDR1 and CDR2 sequences are LGHDT and YNNKEL (reference sequence). CDR3: CASSPTTGAYGYTF. CDR3 in DNA: TGTGCCAGCAGCCCAACAACGGGGGCCTATGGCTACACCTTC.

This chain connects TRBV3-1 to TRBJ2-3, with 9 positions matching TRBD2. V was clipped by 1 base and J by 3 bases; unmatched bases: 8. Germline V gene lookup returns CDR1 LGHDT and CDR2 YNNKEL (reference sequence). CDR3 length: 17 residues. In DNA form, the CDR3 reads TGTGCCAGCAGCCAAGTGGTGGTAGCGGGAGATACAGATACGCAGTATTTT. Translation: CASSQVVVAGDTDTQYF.

In this sample, this clonotype turned up a few times. The genes are TRBV20-1 and TRBJ2-3; TRBD2 is a possible D gene (5 bases). Germline V gives CDR1 DFQATT, CDR2 SNEGSKA (reference sequence). The V gene lost 6 bases and the J gene lost 2 bases, with 18 bases spanning the gap. The CDR3 consists of 15 residues. In DNA, the CDR3 is TGCAGTGCCCCACCAGCGGCGGCCCCCACAGATACGCAGTATTTT. This sequence encodes CSAPPAAAPTDTQYF.

The genes are TRBV29-1 and TRBJ1-4; possible D gene TRBD1, 6 bases. The CDR3 is 13 amino acids. V shed 4 bases and J shed 10 bases, with 16 bases lying between them. Germline loops: CDR1 SQVTM, CDR2 ANQGSEA. CDR3 sequence (DNA): TGCAGCGTTGCTACAGGGTTTTCAGGAAAACTGTTTTTT. Its translation is CSVATGFSGKLFF.

The chain employs TRBV4-2 and TRBJ1-4, with D possibly being TRBD1 (5 bases). V was clipped by 2 bases and J by 4 bases, with 14 bases between them. The CDR3 contains 16 residues. CDR1 is LGHNA and CDR2 is YNFKEQ in the germline V gene. The chain's CDR3 is CASSQPSDSRNEKLFF. The CDR3 bases are TGTGCCAGCAGCCAACCCTCTGACAGCCGTAATGAAAAACTGTTTTTT.

There are a few counts of this clonotype. CDR3 coding DNA: TGTGCCAGCTCACCGACCGGGACTAGCAGTGGGGCCAACGTCCTGACTTTC. Amino acids: CASSPTGTSSGANVLTF. The rearrangement links TRBV18 to TRBJ2-6, with 9 bases identical to TRBD2. The trim removed 3 bases at V and 3 bases at J, leaving 6 bases unmatched. The germline V gene encodes CDR1 KGHSH and CDR2 LQKENI. The CDR3 consists of 17 residues.

In its sample, this clonotype was seen a few times. The chain joins TRBV29-1 to TRBJ2-5; D possibly uses TRBD1 or TRBD2 (5 bases each). This CDR3 is 12 amino acids long. Per the germline V gene, CDR1 is SQVTM and CDR2 is ANQGSEA. The V and J ends lost 7 bases and 5 bases respectively, with 14 bases between them. The chain's CDR3 is CSGGPRGETQYF. The CDR3 region has the DNA TGCAGCGGGGGACCGCGCGGTGAGACCCAGTACTTC.

The CDR3 sequence: CASSSNGRQYSYNEQFF. The CDR3 region has the DNA TGTGCCAGCAGTTCTAATGGACGACAATACTCCTACAATGAGCAGTTCTTC. The chain uses TRBV12-3 or TRBV12-4 and TRBJ2-1; no reliable D call. The V end lost 4 bases, the J end lost 0 bases, and 16 bases lay between the germline ends. The CDR3 totals 17 residues.

The V gene is TRBV5-6, the J gene TRBJ2-7; D is undetermined. The J call may be incorrect, as the DNA end agrees better with TRBJ2-5. CDR1 and CDR2 (germline): SGHDT, YYEEEE. There are 14 residues in the CDR3. CDR3 nucleotides: TGTGCCAGCAGCGCGATAGGCTACCAAGAGACCCAGTACTTC. Translating it yields CASSAIGYQETQYF.

The CDR3 loop is CASSDSPQGSTMRGYTF. The CDR3 bases are TGTGCCAGCAGTGACTCCCCTCAGGGTTCTACTATGCGCGGCTACACCTTC. The chain combines TRBV6-4 with TRBJ1-2; TRBD1 might be the D (5 bases). The V gene lost 0 bases and the J gene lost 8 bases, with 22 bases spanning the gap. This CDR3 region has 17 residues. Germline V gene data show CDR1 as MRHNA and CDR2 as SNTAGT.

This clonotype was seen a handful of times. This sequence joins TRBV5-1 and TRBJ2-5, with 9 bases that match TRBD1. The DNA end is a closer match to TRBJ2-7, so the J assignment may be wrong. Germline lookup yields CDR1 SGHRS and CDR2 YFSETQ. This CDR3 comprises 15 residues. The CDR3 sequence: CASRPLGTGIYEQYF. The CDR3 coding sequence is TGCGCCAGCCGACCTTTGGGGACAGGGATATACGAGCAGTACTTC.

This clonotype was observed a handful of times. The gene calls are TRBV5-1 and TRBJ1-4; maybe TRBD1 (6 bases). Germline CDR1 is SGHRS and CDR2 is YFSETQ. This CDR3 spans 17 amino acids. Trimming took off 0 bases at V and 4 bases at J, with 16 bases between the two ends. The CDR3 sequence is CASSLADSTGINEKLFF. CDR3 in DNA: TGCGCCAGCAGCTTGGCCGATTCGACAGGAATTAATGAAAAACTGTTTTTT. Supplemented by reference TRBV5-1 and TRBJ1-4, the full variable domain reads KAGVTQTPRYLIKTRGQQVTLSCSPISGHRSVSWYQQTPGQGLQFLFEYFSETQRNKGNFPGRFSGRQFSNSRSEMNVSTLELGDSALYLCASSLADSTGINEKLFFGSGTQLSVL.

This clonotype was counted ten times or more. The chain joins TRBV6-2 or TRBV6-3 to TRBJ2-5; 8 bases are a match to TRBD2. Germline V lookup: CDR1 MNHEY, CDR2 SVGEGT. V shed 2 bases, J shed 4 bases, and the junction held 6 bases outside the gene matches. CDR3 length equals 15 residues. The CDR3 sequence: CASSYKASGLETQYF. Written as DNA, the CDR3 is TGTGCCAGCAGTTACAAGGCTAGCGGGTTAGAGACCCAGTACTTC.

The chain is built from TRBV9 and TRBJ1-1; perhaps TRBD1 as D (6 bases). This CDR3 is built from 15 residues. Germline CDR1 and CDR2: SGDLS and YYNGEE. The V end was cut by 4 bases, the J end by 5 bases, with 18 bases between. The CDR3 loop is CASSPGGAGRTEAFF. DNA for the CDR3: TGTGCCAGCAGCCCGGGGGGGGCCGGAAGAACTGAAGCTTTCTTT.

The table lists this clonotype with many counts. V and J are TRBV7-2 and TRBJ2-7, with TRBD1 matching 10 bases. The length of the CDR3 is 15 residues. J gave up 5 bases and V 1 base, and 5 bases lay outside the gene matches. In germline, CDR1 is SGHTA, CDR2 FQGNSA. CDR3 in DNA: TGTGCCAGCAGCTTAGTGAGCGGGACAGGGGACGAGCAGTACTTC. Its protein product is CASSLVSGTGDEQYF.

This clonotype was counted between two and nine times. The chain employs TRBV28 and TRBJ1-4, with a possible D match to TRBD1 (5 bases). The CDR3 spans 13 residues. The V end lost 7 bases, the J end lost 8 bases, and 14 bases lay between the germline ends. Germline assignment: CDR1 MDHEN and CDR2 SYDVKM. In DNA form, the CDR3 reads TGTGCCAGCATCTCAGGGTTTGGAGAAAAACTGTTTTTT. Translated, it gives CASISGFGEKLFF.

CDR3 in amino acids: CASSLNSQYGYTF. In nucleotides, the CDR3 is TGTGCCAGCAGCTTAAACTCCCAGTATGGCTACACCTTC. The chain couples TRBV7-8 to TRBJ1-2; D remains unclear. There are 13 residues in the CDR3. Looked up from germline, CDR1 is SGHVS and CDR2 is FQNEAQ. V was clipped by 2 bases and J by 5 bases, with 9 bases between them.

CDR3 sequence: CAISESGLAGGVYNEQFF. The CDR3 bases are TGTGCCATCAGTGAGTCTGGGTTAGCGGGGGGGGTCTACAATGAGCAGTTCTTC. The rearrangement uses TRBV10-3 and TRBJ2-1; TRBD2 agrees at 11 bases. The CDR3 runs to 18 residues. The germline V gene encodes CDR1 ENHRY and CDR2 SYGVKD. With V trimmed by 0 bases and J by 3 bases, 7 bases remained unmatched.

The gene calls are TRBV6-2 or TRBV6-3 and TRBJ2-1, with D possibly matching TRBD1 (6 bases). The CDR3 has 11 residues. Germline values: CDR1 MNHEY, CDR2 SVGEGT. Trimming cost V 6 bases and J 9 bases, with 9 bases left between them. CDR3 nucleotide sequence: TGTGCCAGCAGCCGGACAGTTGAGCAGTTCTTC. It codes for CASSRTVEQFF.

The gene calls are TRBV20-1 and TRBJ2-6; D is undetermined. This CDR3 has 14 amino acids. CDR1 is DFQATT, CDR2 SNEGSKA, per germline (reference sequence). The V gene lost 3 bases and the J gene lost 2 bases, with 8 bases spanning the gap. The CDR3: CSARAPTGANVLTF. The CDR3 DNA reads TGCAGTGCTAGGGCCCCCACTGGGGCCAACGTCCTGACTTTC.

At least ten counts were recorded for this clonotype. This chain connects TRBV2 to TRBJ2-1; TRBD1 agrees at 9 bases. CDR1 is SNHLY and CDR2 is FYNNEI in the germline V gene. The CDR3 loop spans 14 amino acids. Germline trimming cut 7 bases from V and 3 bases from J; bases unmatched to any gene: 4. The CDR3 spells CASTPGQGYNEQFF. The CDR3 DNA is TGTGCCAGCACCCCGGGACAGGGCTACAATGAGCAGTTCTTC.

This clonotype was seen a single time. The genes are TRBV10-3 and TRBJ2-3; TRBD2 aligns across 8 bases. The CDR3 runs 15 residues. The germline V gene has CDR1 ENHRY and CDR2 SYGVKD. The ends lost 4 bases at V and 1 base at J; junction bases unmatched: 4. The CDR3: CAISVFSGGTDTQYF. CDR3 bases: TGTGCCATCAGTGTATTTAGCGGGGGCACAGATACGCAGTATTTT.

The chain recombines TRBV20-1 with TRBJ2-4; D uncertain. The closer fit of TRBJ2-7 to the DNA end suggests the J call may be wrong. Germline V gene sequence: CDR1 DFQATT, CDR2 SNEGSKA (reference sequence). The CDR3 has 14 residues. The CDR3 region has the DNA TGCAGTGCTAGAGCGGTAGAGACTCTCTACGAGCAGTACTTC. This translates into CSARAVETLYEQYF.

Concerning this clonotype itself: At one end the junction does not follow the germline gene, possibly because of a read error. This sequence joins TRBV10-2 and TRBJ1-2; D is ambiguous. CDR1 is WSHSY, CDR2 SAAADI, per germline. CDR3 length equals 13 residues. CDR3 bases: TGCACCAGCAGTGAGAAGGGAATTCGCGGCTACACCTTC. Translation: CTSSEKGIRGYTF.

The table lists this clonotype with a few counts. The chain joins TRBV6-2 or TRBV6-3 to TRBJ2-1; D is undetermined. Trimming left V 4 bases short and J 8 bases short, with 9 bases between. The CDR3 consists of 12 residues. Germline V gene lookup returns CDR1 MNHEY and CDR2 SVGEGT. DNA of the CDR3: TGTGCCAGCAGTTGGACCGTCGATGAGCAGTTCTTC. Translation gives CASSWTVDEQFF.

This clonotype was observed a handful of times. The V call is TRBV12-3 or TRBV12-4, the J call TRBJ1-1; 7 bases agree with TRBD1. This CDR3 spans 13 amino acids. The ends lost 6 bases at V and 4 bases at J; junction bases unmatched: 5. The CDR3 is CASSQTGFTEAFF. CDR3 nucleotides: TGTGCCAGCAGCCAGACAGGGTTCACTGAAGCTTTCTTT.

This sequence joins TRBV11-2 and TRBJ1-2; the D gene is possibly TRBD1 (5 bases). Between the trimmed V and J ends, which lost 5 bases and 8 bases, there was a span of 21 bases. This CDR3 contains 15 residues. From germline, CDR1 is SGHAT and CDR2 FQNNGV. The CDR3 here is CASSTPRPRVQGYTF. For the CDR3, the DNA is TGTGCCAGCAGCACGCCCAGACCCAGGGTTCAAGGCTACACCTTC.

The gene calls are TRBV6-1 and TRBJ2-4; D remains unclear. The CDR3 has 15 residues. Germline V gives CDR1 MNHNS, CDR2 SASEGT. Trimming pared 0 bases from V and 0 bases from J, leaving 6 bases between. CDR3 loop: CASSEAGPAKNIQYF. Here the CDR3 DNA reads TGTGCCAGCAGTGAAGCAGGGCCAGCCAAAAACATTCAGTACTTC.

The chain links TRBV6-1 to TRBJ2-5; 12 nucleotides line up with TRBD2. The CDR3 is made up of 14 amino acids. The V gene's germline CDR1 is MNHNS and CDR2 SASEGT. Losses at the gene ends were 6 bases for V and 11 bases for J; bases not matched to a gene: 10. The CDR3 loop reads CASRGLAGRNEQYF. The CDR3 nucleotides are TGTGCCAGCAGAGGACTAGCGGGACGGAATGAGCAGTACTTC.